This T cell receptor beta chain derives from a study of T-cell memory formation after mild COVID-19. Turning to the study itself: Clusters of TCRs were largely donor specific.

To note about this clonotype: Its target is unknown.

MiXCR, run by TCRdb on the 5' RACE reads, gives a single entry per CDR3 protein. Here the sample spans approximately 270,000 distinct CDR3 sequences, roughly 16% being singletons. The CDR3 runs to 16 residues. Germline CDR1 MNHNY, CDR2 SVGAGI (reference sequence). Trimming left V 10 bases short and J 2 bases short, with 18 bases between. Findings and limits, study-wide: Contracting clones localized mainly to CM and EM when CD4+ and mainly to EMRA when CD8+. The pre-infection memory compartment contained some responding clones, suggesting cross-reactive memory joined.

The receptor's source is a man aged 18 to 30 who had mild COVID-19 (a few samples of this study predate the infection). Cell type and time point are not known. The sample taken for sequencing was PBMCs or a T cell subset sorted from them (not recorded which). The rearrangement joins TRBV6-6 to TRBJ2-6, with D uncertain. The CDR3 nucleotides read TGTGCCACCAGGTACATGGTGCAGGCTGGGGCCAACGTCCTGACTTTC. This codes for CATRYMVQAGANVLTF.